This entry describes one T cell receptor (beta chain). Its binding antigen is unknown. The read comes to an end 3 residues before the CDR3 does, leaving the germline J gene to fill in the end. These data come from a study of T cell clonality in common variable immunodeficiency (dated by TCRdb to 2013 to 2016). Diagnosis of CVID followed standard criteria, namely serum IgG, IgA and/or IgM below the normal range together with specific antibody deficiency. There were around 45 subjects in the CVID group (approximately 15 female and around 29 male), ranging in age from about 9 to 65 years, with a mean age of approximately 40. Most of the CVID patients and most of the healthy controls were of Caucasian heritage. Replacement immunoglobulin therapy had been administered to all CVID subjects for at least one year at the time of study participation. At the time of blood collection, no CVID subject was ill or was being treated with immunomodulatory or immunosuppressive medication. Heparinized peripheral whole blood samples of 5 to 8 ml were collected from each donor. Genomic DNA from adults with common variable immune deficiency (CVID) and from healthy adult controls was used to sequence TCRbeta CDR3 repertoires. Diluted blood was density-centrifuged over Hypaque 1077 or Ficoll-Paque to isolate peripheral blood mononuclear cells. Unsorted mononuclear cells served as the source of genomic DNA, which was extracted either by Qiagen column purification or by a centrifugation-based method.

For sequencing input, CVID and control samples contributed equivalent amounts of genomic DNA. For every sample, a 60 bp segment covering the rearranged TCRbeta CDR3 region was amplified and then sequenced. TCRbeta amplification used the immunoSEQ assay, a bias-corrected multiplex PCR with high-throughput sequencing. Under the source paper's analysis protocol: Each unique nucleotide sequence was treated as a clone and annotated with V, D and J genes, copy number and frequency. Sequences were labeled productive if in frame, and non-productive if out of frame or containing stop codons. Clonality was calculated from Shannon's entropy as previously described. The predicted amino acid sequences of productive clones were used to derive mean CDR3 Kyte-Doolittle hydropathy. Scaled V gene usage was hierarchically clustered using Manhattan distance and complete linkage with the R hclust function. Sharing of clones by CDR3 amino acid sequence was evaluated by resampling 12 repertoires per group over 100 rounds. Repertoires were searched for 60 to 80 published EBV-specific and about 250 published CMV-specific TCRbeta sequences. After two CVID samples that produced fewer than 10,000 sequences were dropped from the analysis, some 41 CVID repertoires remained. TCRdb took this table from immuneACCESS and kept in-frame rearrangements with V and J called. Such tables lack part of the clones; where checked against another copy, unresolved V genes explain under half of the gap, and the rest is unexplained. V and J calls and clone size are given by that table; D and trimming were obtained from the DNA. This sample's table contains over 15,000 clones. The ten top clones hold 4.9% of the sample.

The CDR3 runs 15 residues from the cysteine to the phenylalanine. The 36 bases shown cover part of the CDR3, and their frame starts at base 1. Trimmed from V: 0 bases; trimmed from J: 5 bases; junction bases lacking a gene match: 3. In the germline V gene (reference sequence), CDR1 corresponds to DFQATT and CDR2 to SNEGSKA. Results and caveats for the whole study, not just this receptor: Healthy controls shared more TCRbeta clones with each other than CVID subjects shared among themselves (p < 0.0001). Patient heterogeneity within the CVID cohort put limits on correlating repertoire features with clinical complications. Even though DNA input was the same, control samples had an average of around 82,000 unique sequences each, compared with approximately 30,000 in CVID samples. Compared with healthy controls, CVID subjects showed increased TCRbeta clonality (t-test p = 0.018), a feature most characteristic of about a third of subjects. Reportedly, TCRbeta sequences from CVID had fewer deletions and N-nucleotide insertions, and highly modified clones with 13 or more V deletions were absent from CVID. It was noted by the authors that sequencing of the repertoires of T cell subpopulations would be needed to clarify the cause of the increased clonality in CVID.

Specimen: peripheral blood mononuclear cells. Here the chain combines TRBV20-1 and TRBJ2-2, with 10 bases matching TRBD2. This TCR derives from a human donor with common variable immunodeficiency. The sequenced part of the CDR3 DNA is TGCAGTGCTAGAGATCCACTAGCGGGAACCGGGGAG. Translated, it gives CSARDPLAGTGE. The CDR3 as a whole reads CSARDPLAGTGELFF.